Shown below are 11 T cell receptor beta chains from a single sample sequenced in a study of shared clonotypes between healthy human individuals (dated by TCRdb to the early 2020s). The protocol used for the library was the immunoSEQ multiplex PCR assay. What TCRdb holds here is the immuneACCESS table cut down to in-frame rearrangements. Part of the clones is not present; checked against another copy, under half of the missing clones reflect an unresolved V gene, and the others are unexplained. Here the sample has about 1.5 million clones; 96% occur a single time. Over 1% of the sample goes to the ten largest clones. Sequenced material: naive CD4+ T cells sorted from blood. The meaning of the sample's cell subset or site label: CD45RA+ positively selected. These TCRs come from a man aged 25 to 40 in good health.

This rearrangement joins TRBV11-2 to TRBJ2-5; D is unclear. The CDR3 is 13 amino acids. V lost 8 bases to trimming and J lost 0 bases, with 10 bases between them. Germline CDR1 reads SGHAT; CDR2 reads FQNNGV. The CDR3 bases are TGTGCCAGCGCACCAAGGAACCAAGAGACCCAGTACTTC. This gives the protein CASAPRNQETQYF.

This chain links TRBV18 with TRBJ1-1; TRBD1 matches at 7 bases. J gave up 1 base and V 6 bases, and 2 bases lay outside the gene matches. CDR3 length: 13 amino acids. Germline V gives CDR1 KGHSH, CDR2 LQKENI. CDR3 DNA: TGTGCCAGCTCGACAGGGACGAACACTGAAGCTTTCTTT. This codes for CASSTGTNTEAFF.

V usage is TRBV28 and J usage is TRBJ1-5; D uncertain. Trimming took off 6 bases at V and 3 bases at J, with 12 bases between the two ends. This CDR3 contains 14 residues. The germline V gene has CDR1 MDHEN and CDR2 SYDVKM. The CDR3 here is CASSPGRVNQPQHF. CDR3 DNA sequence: TGTGCCAGCAGCCCCGGACGGGTCAATCAGCCCCAGCATTTT.

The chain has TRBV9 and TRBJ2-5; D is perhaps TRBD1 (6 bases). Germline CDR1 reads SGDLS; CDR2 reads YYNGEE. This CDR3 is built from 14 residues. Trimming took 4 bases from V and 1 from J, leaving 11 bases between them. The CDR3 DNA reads TGTGCCAGCAGCACCCAGACAGGCCAAGAGACCCAGTACTTC. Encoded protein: CASSTQTGQETQYF.

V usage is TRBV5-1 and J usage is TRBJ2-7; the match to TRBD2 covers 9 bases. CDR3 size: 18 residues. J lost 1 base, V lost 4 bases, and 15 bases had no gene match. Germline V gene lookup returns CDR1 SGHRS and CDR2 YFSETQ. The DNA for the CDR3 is TGCGCCAGCAGCCGGTCCCCAGGGGCTAGCGGGACGTCCTACGAGCAGTACTTC. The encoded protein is CASSRSPGASGTSYEQYF.

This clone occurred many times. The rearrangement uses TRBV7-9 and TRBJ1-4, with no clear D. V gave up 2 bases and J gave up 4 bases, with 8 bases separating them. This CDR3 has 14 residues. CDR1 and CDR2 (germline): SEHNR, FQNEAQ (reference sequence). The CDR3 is CASSLIVLNEKLFF. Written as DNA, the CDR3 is TGTGCCAGCAGCTTAATCGTTCTTAATGAAAAACTGTTTTTT. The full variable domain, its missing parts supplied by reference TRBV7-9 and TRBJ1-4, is DTGVSQNPRHKITKRGQNVTFRCDPISEHNRLYWYRQTLGQGPEFLTYFQNEAQLEKSRLLSDRFSAERPKGSFSTLEIQRTEQGDSAMYLCASSLIVLNEKLFFGSGTQLSVL.

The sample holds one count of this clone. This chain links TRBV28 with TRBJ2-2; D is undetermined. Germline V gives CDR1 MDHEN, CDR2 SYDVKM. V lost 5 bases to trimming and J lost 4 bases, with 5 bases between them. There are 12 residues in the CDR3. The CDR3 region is CASSQLTGELFF. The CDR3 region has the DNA TGTGCCAGCAGTCAACTCACCGGGGAGCTGTTTTTT.

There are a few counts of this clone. CDR3 sequence: CASSSSGRGSYEQYF. The CDR3 DNA follows: TGTGCCAGCAGTTCCAGCGGGAGAGGTTCCTACGAGCAGTACTTC. J is TRBJ2-7 and V is TRBV28; TRBD2 matches at 8 bases. The CDR3 extends over 15 amino acids. Germline V lookup: CDR1 MDHEN, CDR2 SYDVKM. V dropped 4 bases and J dropped 1; count of bases not matched to a gene: 6.

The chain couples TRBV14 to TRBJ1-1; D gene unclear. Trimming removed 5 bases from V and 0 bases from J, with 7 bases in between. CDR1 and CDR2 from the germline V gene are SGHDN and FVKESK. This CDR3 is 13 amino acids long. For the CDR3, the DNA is TGTGCCAGCAGCTTCAGATTGAACACTGAAGCTTTCTTT. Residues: CASSFRLNTEAFF.

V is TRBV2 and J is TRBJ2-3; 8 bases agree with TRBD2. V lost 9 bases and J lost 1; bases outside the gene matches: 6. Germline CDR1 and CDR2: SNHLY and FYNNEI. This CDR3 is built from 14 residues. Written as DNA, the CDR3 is TGTGCCAGGAACCTAGCGGGCGGCACAGATACGCAGTATTTT. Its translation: CARNLAGGTDTQYF.

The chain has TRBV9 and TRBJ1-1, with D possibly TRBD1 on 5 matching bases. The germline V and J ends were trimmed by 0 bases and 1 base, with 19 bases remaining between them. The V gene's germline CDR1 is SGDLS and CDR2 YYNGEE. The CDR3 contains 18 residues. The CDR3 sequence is CASSVEGIGQAGNTEAFF. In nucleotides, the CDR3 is TGTGCCAGCAGCGTAGAGGGGATCGGTCAGGCAGGGAACACTGAAGCTTTCTTT.